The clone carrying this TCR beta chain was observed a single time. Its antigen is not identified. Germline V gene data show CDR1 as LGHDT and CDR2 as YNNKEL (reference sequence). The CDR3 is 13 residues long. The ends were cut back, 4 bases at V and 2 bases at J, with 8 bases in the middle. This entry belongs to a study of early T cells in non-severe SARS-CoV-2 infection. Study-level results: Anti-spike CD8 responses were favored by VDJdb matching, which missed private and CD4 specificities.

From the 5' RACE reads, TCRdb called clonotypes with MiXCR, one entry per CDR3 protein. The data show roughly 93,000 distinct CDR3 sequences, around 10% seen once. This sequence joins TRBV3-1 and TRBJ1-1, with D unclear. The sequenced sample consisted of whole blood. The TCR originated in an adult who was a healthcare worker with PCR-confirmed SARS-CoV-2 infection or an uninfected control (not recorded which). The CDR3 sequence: CASSRVINTEAFF. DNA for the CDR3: TGTGCCAGCAGCCGCGTCATCAACACTGAAGCTTTCTTT.